This T cell receptor (beta chain) was captured in a study of T cells in Graves' hyperthyroidism and ophthalmopathy. The source material, RNA transcripts, was used to amplify TCR beta CDR3 regions. During a first-round RT-PCR of the TCR CDR3, the HTBI primer set was used. From the multiplex PCR reads, TCRdb called clonotypes with MiXCR, one entry per CDR3 protein. Here the sample spans about 680,000 distinct CDR3 sequences, 30% to 40% being singletons. This clonotype was observed a single time. The sequencing sample was made of blood. The receptor was derived from a woman aged 40 to 50 with Graves' hyperthyroidism.

The CDR3 is CASSESGRQETQYF. The DNA of the CDR3 is TGCGCCAGCAGTGAGTCGGGGAGGCAAGAGACCCAGTACTTC. The chain uses TRBV10-1 and TRBJ2-5; maybe TRBD2 (6 bases). V lost 0 bases and J 2 bases, leaving 7 bases between the germline ends. The CDR3 is made up of 14 amino acids. CDR1 and CDR2 (germline): WNHNN, SYGVQD (reference sequence).